These 17 T cell receptor beta chains were sequenced from one sample in a study of shared clonotypes between healthy human individuals (dated by TCRdb to the early 2020s). The method behind the library was the immunoSEQ multiplex PCR assay. Entries here come from immuneACCESS through TCRdb and include only in-frame sequences with V and J called. Some clones fail to appear in such tables; in the studies checked, an unresolved V gene covers under half of the shortfall, and the cause of the remainder is unknown. The sample table contains 2 million to 2.5 million clones; only one count was recorded for 93% of them. Of the sample, approximately 0.37% falls within the top ten clones. The sequencing sample was made of naive CD4+ T cells from PBMCs. The sample's cell subset or site label, in plain terms: CD45RA+ positively selected. The receptors come from a man between 18 and 35 years old in good health. Some clones in this sample may be carry-over from other donors' samples.

V gene TRBV7-9 combines with J gene TRBJ1-2; weak D call: TRBD1 (5 bases). The CDR3 spans 13 residues. The ends were cut back, 5 bases at V and 8 bases at J, with 15 bases in the middle. The germline gives CDR1 SEHNR, CDR2 FQNEAQ (reference sequence). CDR3 loop: CASSLSAGQGYTF. The CDR3 DNA follows: TGTGCCAGCAGCCTTTCGGCAGGGCAAGGCTACACCTTC.

As to this clone: This CDR3 is also generated by other DNA sequences in the sample. The genes are TRBV5-1 and TRBJ2-6; 7 bases map to TRBD1. Germline assignment: CDR1 SGHRS and CDR2 YFSETQ. J gave up 2 bases and V 4 bases, and 3 bases lay outside the gene matches. This CDR3 contains 15 residues. The CDR3 protein is CASSRDRAGANVLTF. For the CDR3, the DNA is TGCGCCAGCAGCAGAGACAGGGCTGGGGCCAACGTCCTGACTTTC.

This sequence joins TRBV29-1 and TRBJ2-7, with 10 nucleotides matching TRBD1. Germline CDR1 is SQVTM and CDR2 is ANQGSEA. This CDR3 is 17 amino acids long. Trimming cost V 6 bases and J 6 bases; bases outside gene matches: 20. As DNA, the CDR3 is TGCAGCGTCAAAGACAGGGGGCGAACGGGAGGGCCCAGCGAGCAGTACTTC. As protein: CSVKDRGRTGGPSEQYF.

This chain links TRBV6-1 with TRBJ2-5; the D gene could be TRBD1 or TRBD2 (6 bases each). The closer fit of TRBJ2-7 to the DNA end suggests the J call may be wrong. Germline CDR1 MNHNS, CDR2 SASEGT. The CDR3 covers 12 residues. CDR3 residues: CASREGGSEQYF. The DNA for the CDR3 is TGTGCCAGCAGGGAGGGGGGATCCGAGCAGTACTTC.

The rearrangement uses TRBV5-1 and TRBJ1-1; 7 positions match TRBD1. Germline assignment: CDR1 SGHRS and CDR2 YFSETQ. Germline trimming cut 3 bases from V and 4 bases from J; bases unmatched to any gene: 9. The CDR3 consists of 15 residues. The CDR3 DNA is TGCGCCAGCAGCTCGGAACCCAGGGGGGGCACTGAAGCTTTCTTT. Translating gives CASSSEPRGGTEAFF.

The chain combines TRBV7-2 with TRBJ1-1; TRBD1 agrees at 11 bases. The length of the CDR3 is 16 residues. Germline V gives CDR1 SGHTA, CDR2 FQGNSA. Trimming at V came to 4 bases and at J to 7 bases, leaving 11 bases not matched to a gene. Written as DNA, the CDR3 is TGTGCCAGCAGCTCGTCCCGGGACAGGGGGAGGAATGAAGCTTTCTTT. It specifies CASSSSRDRGRNEAFF.

CDR3 coding DNA: TGTGCCAGCAGCGTAGGTGCTAGCGGGAAGGGGGCCTACGAGCAGTACTTC. Protein product: CASSVGASGKGAYEQYF. This chain joins TRBV9 and TRBJ2-7; 9 bases are shared with TRBD2. This CDR3 has 17 residues. J was trimmed by 2 bases and V by 0 bases; bases with no gene match: 9. Germline V gene data show CDR1 as SGDLS and CDR2 as YYNGEE.

As concerns this clone: In the same sample, other DNA sequences code for this CDR3. The genes are TRBV5-1 and TRBJ1-5; D is undetermined. The V gene lost 0 bases and the J gene lost 1 base, with 8 bases spanning the gap. Germline-derived CDR1 and CDR2 are SGHRS and YFSETQ. This CDR3 is 15 amino acids long. CDR3 sequence: CASSLDWGSNQPQHF. As DNA, the CDR3 is TGCGCCAGCAGCTTGGACTGGGGAAGCAATCAGCCCCAGCATTTT.

This clone was seen only once. V and J are TRBV5-6 and TRBJ2-3, with TRBD2 identical over 7 bases. V dropped 1 base and J dropped 5; count of bases not matched to a gene: 7. CDR1 is SGHDT and CDR2 is YYEEEE in the germline V gene. The CDR3 totals 15 residues. The CDR3 region is CASSLTAGVGDTQYF. CDR3 bases: TGTGCCAGCAGCTTGACCGCGGGAGTAGGAGATACGCAGTATTTT.

The V call is TRBV30, the J call TRBJ1-1; perhaps TRBD1 as D (5 bases). This CDR3 has 15 amino acids. Germline V CDR1 and CDR2: GTSNPN, SVGIG (reference sequence). Between the trimmed V and J ends, which lost 2 bases and 4 bases, there was a span of 17 bases. CDR3 protein: CAWSYWGERSTEAFF. The CDR3 DNA follows: TGTGCCTGGAGTTACTGGGGGGAGCGTAGCACTGAAGCTTTCTTT. The full variable domain, with the rest looked up from reference TRBV30 and TRBJ1-1, is SQTIHQWPATLVQPVGSPLSLECTVEGTSNPNLYWYRQAAGRGLQLLFYSVGIGQISSEVPQNLSASRPQDRQFILSSKKLLLSDSGFYLCAWSYWGERSTEAFFGQGTRLTVV.

This chain joins TRBV28 and TRBJ2-5; D is unresolved. Per the germline V gene, CDR1 is MDHEN and CDR2 is SYDVKM. This CDR3 contains 13 residues. V was cut by 5 bases and J by 5 bases, with 12 bases left in between. As DNA, the CDR3 is TGTGCCAGCAGTCGACTGTCCGGGGAGACCCAGTACTTC. Residues: CASSRLSGETQYF.

This chain connects TRBV5-1 to TRBJ2-7, with TRBD1 matching 9 bases. The trim removed 4 bases at V and 5 bases at J, leaving 7 bases unmatched. The CDR3 loop spans 14 amino acids. Germline V gives CDR1 SGHRS, CDR2 YFSETQ. CDR3 in amino acids: CASSPGQGSHEQYF. In DNA form, the CDR3 reads TGCGCCAGCAGCCCCGGACAGGGGTCCCACGAGCAGTACTTC.

This clone appeared a single time. The chain employs TRBV19 and TRBJ1-5, with D possibly being TRBD1 (6 bases). Trimming left V 5 bases short and J 3 bases short, with 17 bases between. The CDR3 runs 16 residues. CDR1 LNHDA and CDR2 SQIVND come from the germline V gene (reference sequence). As DNA, the CDR3 is TGTGCCAGTAGTGCGCTCCGGACAGATATCAATCAGCCCCAGCATTTT. It encodes CASSALRTDINQPQHF.

The rearrangement joins TRBV5-4 to TRBJ1-2; tentative D call: TRBD1 (5 bases). This CDR3 comprises 15 residues. Trimming cost V 4 bases and J 4 bases, with 17 bases left between them. The germline CDR1 and CDR2 sequences are SGHNT and YYREEE (reference sequence). DNA for the CDR3: TGTGCCAGCAGCCAAACGTCGACAGTCCCCTATGGCTACACCTTC. Translated: CASSQTSTVPYGYTF. Drawing the rest from reference TRBV5-4 and TRBJ1-2, the complete variable domain is ETGVTQSPTHLIKTRGQQVTLRCSSQSGHNTVSWYQQALGQGPQFIFQYYREEENGRGNFPPRFSGLQFPNYSSELNVNALELDDSALYLCASSQTSTVPYGYTFGSGTRLTVV.

The rearrangement joins TRBV1 to TRBJ2-7; TRBD1, the table's D call, lacks a check against the DNA. TRBV1 has pseudogene status. The CDR3 runs 19 residues. The CDR3 DNA is TGCACCAGCAGCCAAGATTCGCCCGAGGCTTTAGGGGCCTCCTACGAGCAGTACTTC. This translates into CTSSQDSPEALGASYEQYF.

V gene TRBV11-2 combines with J gene TRBJ2-2; TRBD1 aligns across 8 bases. The CDR3 runs 15 residues. Germline lookup yields CDR1 SGHAT and CDR2 FQNNGV. The J segment lost 4 bases and the V segment lost 5 bases, leaving 6 bases of the junction unmatched. CDR3 coding DNA: TGTGCCAGCAGCCCCAGGGGGCAGATCACCGGGGAGCTGTTTTTT. Encoded protein: CASSPRGQITGELFF.

This chain links TRBV2 with TRBJ2-1, with D possibly called TRBD1 or TRBD2 (5 bases each). Germline lookup yields CDR1 SNHLY and CDR2 FYNNEI. This CDR3 region has 15 residues. The V end was cut by 0 bases, the J end by 6 bases, with 12 bases between. CDR3 sequence: CASSEAGVGSNEQFF. The CDR3 DNA sequence: TGTGCCAGCAGTGAAGCGGGGGTGGGTAGCAATGAGCAGTTCTTC.